The rows below give T cell receptor beta chains drawn from one sample of a study of blood T cells in healthy people across ages. TCRdb itself ran the 5' RACE reads through MiXCR, one entry per CDR3 protein. Counted here are about 1.4 million distinct CDR3 sequences, 45% to 70% occurring once; the ten biggest clones make up over 5.5%. The specimen was blood. These receptors all come from a man younger than 35 in good health. The CDR3 runs from the conserved cysteine through the conserved F or W. The D gene is left open where the match is weak. The size field is filled for only some rows; it gives once, few, many or a size class.

j_gene,d_gene,v_gene,abundance,CDR3aa
TRBJ2-7,NA,TRBV25-1,NA,CASSEGLDASYEQYF
TRBJ1-1,TRBD1,TRBV7-2,NA,CASSLIQGYTEAFF
TRBJ2-1,NA,TRBV12-3/TRBV12-4,NA,CASRQTPGGPTPYNEQFF
NA,NA,TRBV5-1,once,CASSPPYGDFPYEQYF
TRBJ2-5,NA,TRBV7-2,few,CASSLGVGYQETQYF
TRBJ1-2,NA,TRBV3-1,NA,CASSQEVVRGSGYTF
TRBJ2-5,TRBD1,TRBV6-6,NA,CASSYPGQAKETQYF
TRBJ1-2,NA,TRBV29-1,few,CSLRVDYGYTF
TRBJ2-1,TRBD2,TRBV10-3,NA,CAISGEYGRAYGNEQFF
TRBJ1-2,NA,TRBV7-2,few,CASGVQDNYGYTF
TRBJ1-1,NA,TRBV4-3,NA,CASSQGPSGNTEAFF
TRBJ1-2,NA,TRBV29-1,few,CSVDLGSGYTF
TRBJ2-5,TRBD1,TRBV2,NA,CASSEWDRQETQYF
TRBJ2-1,NA,TRBV7-6,once,CASSLVAAPNNEQFF
TRBJ2-1,NA,TRBV12-3/TRBV12-4,NA,CASRQYGEQFF
TRBJ2-1,TRBD2,TRBV28,NA,CASRSTSGGSRVNEQFF
NA,NA,TRBV7-6,NA,CASSLAAATYEQYF
TRBJ2-7,TRBD1,TRBV27,few,CASSDRQGRWSYEQYF
NA,NA,TRBV15,NA,CATSRVLGGQRASEQYF
TRBJ2-7,TRBD1,TRBV15,NA,CATSRPGQGVYEQYF
TRBJ2-5,NA,TRBV5-1,NA,CASSLGGNQETQYF
TRBJ1-1,NA,TRBV11-3,NA,CASSSGNINTEAFF